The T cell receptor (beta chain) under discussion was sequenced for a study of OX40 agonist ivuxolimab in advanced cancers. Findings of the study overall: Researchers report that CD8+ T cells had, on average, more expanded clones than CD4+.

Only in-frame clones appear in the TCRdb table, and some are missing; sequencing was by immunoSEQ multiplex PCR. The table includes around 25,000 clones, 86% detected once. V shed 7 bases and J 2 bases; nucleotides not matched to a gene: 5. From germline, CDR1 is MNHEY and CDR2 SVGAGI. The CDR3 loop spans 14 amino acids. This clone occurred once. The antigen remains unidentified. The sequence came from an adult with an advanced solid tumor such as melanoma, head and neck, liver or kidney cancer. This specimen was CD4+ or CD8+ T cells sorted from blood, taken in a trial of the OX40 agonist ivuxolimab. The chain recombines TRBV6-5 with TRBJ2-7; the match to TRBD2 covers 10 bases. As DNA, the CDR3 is TGTGCCAGCACCCCAACTAGCGGGGCCTACGAGCAGTACTTC. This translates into CASTPTSGAYEQYF.